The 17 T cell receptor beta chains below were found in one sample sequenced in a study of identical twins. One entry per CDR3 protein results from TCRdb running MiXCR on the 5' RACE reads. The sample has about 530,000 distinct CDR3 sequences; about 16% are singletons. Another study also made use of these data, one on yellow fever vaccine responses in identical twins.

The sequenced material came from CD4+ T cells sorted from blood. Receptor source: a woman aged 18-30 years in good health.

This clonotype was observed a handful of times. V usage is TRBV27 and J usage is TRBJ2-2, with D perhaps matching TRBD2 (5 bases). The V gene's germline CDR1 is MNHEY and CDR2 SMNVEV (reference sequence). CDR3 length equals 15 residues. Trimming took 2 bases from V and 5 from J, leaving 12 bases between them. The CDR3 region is CASSLAIPGTGELFF. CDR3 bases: TGTGCCAGCAGTTTAGCTATTCCGGGGACCGGGGAGCTGTTTTTT.

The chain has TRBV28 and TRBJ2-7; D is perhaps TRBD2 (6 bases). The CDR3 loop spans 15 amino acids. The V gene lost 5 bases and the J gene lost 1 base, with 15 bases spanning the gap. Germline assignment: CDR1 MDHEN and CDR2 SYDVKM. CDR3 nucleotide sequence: TGTGCCAGCAGTACCCGGGACTCCCTGTCCTACGAGCAGTACGTC. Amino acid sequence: CASSTRDSLSYEQYV.

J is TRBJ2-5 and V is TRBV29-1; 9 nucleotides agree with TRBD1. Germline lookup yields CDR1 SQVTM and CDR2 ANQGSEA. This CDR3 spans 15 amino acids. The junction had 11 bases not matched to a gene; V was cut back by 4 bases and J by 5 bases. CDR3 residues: CSVVPGTGIGETQYF. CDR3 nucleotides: TGCAGCGTTGTTCCCGGGACAGGGATTGGTGAGACCCAGTACTTC. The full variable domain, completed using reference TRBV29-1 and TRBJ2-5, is SAVISQKPSRDICQRGTSLTIQCQVDSQVTMMFWYRQQPGQSLTLIATANQGSEATYESGFVIDKFPISRPNLTFSTLTVSNMSPEDSSIYLCSVVPGTGIGETQYFGPGTRLLVL.

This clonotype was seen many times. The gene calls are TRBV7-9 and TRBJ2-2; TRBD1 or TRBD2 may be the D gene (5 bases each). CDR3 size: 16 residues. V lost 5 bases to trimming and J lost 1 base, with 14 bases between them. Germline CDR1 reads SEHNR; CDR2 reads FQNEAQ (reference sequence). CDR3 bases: TGTGCCAGCAGCACCCGGGGCAGGGAGAACACCGGGGAGCTGTTTTTT. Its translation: CASSTRGRENTGELFF.

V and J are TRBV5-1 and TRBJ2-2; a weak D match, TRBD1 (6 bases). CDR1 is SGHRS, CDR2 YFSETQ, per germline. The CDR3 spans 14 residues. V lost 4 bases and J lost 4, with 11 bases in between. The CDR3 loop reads CASSIGTPTGELFF. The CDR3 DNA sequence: TGCGCCAGCAGCATCGGGACACCCACCGGGGAGCTGTTTTTT.

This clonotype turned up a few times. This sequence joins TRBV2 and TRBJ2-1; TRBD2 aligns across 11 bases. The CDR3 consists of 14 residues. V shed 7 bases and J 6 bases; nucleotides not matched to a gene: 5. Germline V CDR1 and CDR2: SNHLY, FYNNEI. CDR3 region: CASKRGLAVNEQFF. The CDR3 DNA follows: TGTGCCAGCAAAAGGGGACTAGCGGTCAATGAGCAGTTCTTC.

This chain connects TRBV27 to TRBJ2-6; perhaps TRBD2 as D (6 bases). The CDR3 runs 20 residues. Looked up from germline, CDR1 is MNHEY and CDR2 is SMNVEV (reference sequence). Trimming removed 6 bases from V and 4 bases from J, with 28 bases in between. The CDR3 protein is CASRSLSPGRSLGGANVLTF. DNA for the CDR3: TGTGCCAGCAGATCTCTATCCCCGGGGAGGTCCCTGGGAGGGGCCAACGTCCTGACTTTC.

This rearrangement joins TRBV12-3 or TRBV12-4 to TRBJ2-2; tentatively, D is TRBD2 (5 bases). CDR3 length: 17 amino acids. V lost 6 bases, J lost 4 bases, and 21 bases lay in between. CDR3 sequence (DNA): TGTGCCAGCAGCCACTTGGTCGGGAACCGGCCCACCGGGGAGCTGTTTTTT. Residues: CASSHLVGNRPTGELFF.

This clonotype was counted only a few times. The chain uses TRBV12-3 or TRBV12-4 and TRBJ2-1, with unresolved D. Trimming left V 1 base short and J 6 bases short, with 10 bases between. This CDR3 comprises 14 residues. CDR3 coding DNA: TGTGCCAGCAGTTTAGATGGCTCGGTCAATGAGCAGTTCTTC. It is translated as CASSLDGSVNEQFF.

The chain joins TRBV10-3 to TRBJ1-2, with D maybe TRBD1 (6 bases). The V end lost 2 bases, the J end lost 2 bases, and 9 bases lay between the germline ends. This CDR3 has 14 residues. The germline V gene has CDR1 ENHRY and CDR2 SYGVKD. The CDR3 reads CAISEGQGNYGYTF. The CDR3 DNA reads TGTGCCATCAGTGAGGGTCAGGGGAACTATGGCTACACCTTC.

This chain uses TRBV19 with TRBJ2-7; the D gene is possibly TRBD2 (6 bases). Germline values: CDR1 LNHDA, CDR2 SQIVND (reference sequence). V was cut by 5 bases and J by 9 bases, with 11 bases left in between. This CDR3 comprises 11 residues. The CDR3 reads CASSSAAGQYF. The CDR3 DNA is TGTGCCAGTAGTTCCGCAGCGGGGCAGTACTTC. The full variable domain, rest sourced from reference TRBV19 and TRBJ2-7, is DGGITQSPKYLFRKEGQNVTLSCEQNLNHDAMYWYRQDPGQGLRLIYYSQIVNDFQKGDIAEGYSVSREKKESFPLTVTSAQKNPTAFYLCASSSAAGQYFGPGTRLTVT.

Here the CDR3 reads CASSSRNGRTDTQYF. For the CDR3, the DNA is TGTGCCAGCAGCTCACGGAACGGGAGAACAGATACGCAGTATTTT. V is TRBV7-9 and J is TRBJ2-3, with D possibly being TRBD2 (6 bases). Germline CDR1 is SEHNR and CDR2 is FQNEAQ (reference sequence). The CDR3 sequence is 15 residues long. Deletions cut 4 bases from V and 3 bases from J, with 14 bases between. Full variable domain (rest looked up from reference TRBV7-9 and TRBJ2-3): DTGVSQNPRHKITKRGQNVTFRCDPISEHNRLYWYRQTLGQGPEFLTYFQNEAQLEKSRLLSDRFSAERPKGSFSTLEIQRTEQGDSAMYLCASSSRNGRTDTQYFGPGTRLTVL.

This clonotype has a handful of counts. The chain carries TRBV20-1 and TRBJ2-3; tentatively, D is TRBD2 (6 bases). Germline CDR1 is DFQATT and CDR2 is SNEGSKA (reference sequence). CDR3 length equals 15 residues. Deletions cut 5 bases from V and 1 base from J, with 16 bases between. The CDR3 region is CSAGRTPGGTDTQYF. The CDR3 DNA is TGCAGTGCTGGGAGGACCCCCGGGGGCACAGATACGCAGTATTTT.

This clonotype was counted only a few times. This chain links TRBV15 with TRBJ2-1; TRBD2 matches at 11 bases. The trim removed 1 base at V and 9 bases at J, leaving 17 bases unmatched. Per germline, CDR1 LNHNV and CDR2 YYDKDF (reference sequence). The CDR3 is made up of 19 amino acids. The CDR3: CATSRAPSSLAGGGGEQFF. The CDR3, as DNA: TGTGCCACCAGCAGAGCCCCCTCAAGTCTAGCGGGAGGCGGGGGTGAGCAGTTCTTC.

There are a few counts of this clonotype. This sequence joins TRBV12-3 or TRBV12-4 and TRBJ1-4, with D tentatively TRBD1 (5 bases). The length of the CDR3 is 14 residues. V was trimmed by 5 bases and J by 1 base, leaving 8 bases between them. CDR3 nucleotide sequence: TGTGCCAGCAGTAAGGGGAGAACTAATGAAAAACTGTTTTTT. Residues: CASSKGRTNEKLFF.

CDR3 coding DNA: TGTGCCAGCAGCCCTAGTAGTTACACCGGGGAGCTGTTTTTT. This encodes CASSPSSYTGELFF. The V call is TRBV3-1, the J call TRBJ2-2; D remains unclear. Trimming left V 4 bases short and J 3 bases short, with 9 bases between. This CDR3 is built from 14 residues. Per germline, CDR1 LGHDT and CDR2 YNNKEL (reference sequence).

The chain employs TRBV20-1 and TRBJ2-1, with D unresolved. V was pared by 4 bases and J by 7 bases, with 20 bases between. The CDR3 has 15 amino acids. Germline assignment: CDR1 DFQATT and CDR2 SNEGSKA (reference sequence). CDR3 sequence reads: CSANGAGPDWNEQFF. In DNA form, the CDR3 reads TGCAGTGCTAACGGAGCCGGGCCAGATTGGAATGAGCAGTTCTTC.